This T cell receptor beta chain was sequenced during a study of blood T cells in healthy people across ages. Study-wide results and limits: Per million T cells, TCR beta diversity dropped about linearly as age rose. Researchers report that TCR beta diversity correlated strongly with naive T cell percentage.

This clonotype was seen a few times. The antigen remains undetermined. Germline CDR1 and CDR2: MGHRA and YSYEKL. The CDR3 is 15 residues long. A second roughly 6 to 11 cycle PCR used barcoded and J-beta primers. TCRdb re-derived calls from the 5' RACE reads in MiXCR, one entry per CDR3 protein. The repertoire holds around 1,000,000 distinct CDR3 sequences, with around 27% as singletons. These same records also appear under a second study, on T cells of mothers and their children. As that report states: Samples were obtained from a few healthy Caucasian mothers and their six children. The second PCR used the M1S primer, and this primer added sample barcodes and 2-4 random nucleotides.

The sequence was obtained from a girl aged 2-10 years in good health. Sequencing was performed on blood. The genes are TRBV4-1 and TRBJ2-5; possible D gene TRBD2, 6 bases. The J call may be in error: the DNA end matches TRBJ2-7 better. The CDR3 bases are TGCGCCAGCAGTTGGGGGGACCTTCCCCTGGGCGAGCAGTACTTC. Encoded protein: CASSWGDLPLGEQYF.